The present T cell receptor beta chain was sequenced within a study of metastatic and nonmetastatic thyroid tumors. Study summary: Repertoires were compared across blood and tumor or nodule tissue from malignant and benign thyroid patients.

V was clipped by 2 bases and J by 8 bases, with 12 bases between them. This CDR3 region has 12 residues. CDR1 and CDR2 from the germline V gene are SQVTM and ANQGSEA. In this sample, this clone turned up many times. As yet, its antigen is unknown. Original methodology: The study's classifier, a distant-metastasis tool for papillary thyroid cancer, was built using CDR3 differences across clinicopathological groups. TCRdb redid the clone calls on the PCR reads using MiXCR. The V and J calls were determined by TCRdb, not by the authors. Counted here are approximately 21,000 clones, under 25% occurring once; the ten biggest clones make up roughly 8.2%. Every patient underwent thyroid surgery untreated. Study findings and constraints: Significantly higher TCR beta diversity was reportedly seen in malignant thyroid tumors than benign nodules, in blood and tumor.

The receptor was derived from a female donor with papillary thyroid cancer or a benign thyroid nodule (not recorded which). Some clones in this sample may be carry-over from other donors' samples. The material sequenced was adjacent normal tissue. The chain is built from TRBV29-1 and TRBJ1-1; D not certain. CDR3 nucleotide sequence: TGCAGCGTTGAACCCGGACTAGCGGAAGCTTTCTTT. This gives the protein CSVEPGLAEAFF.